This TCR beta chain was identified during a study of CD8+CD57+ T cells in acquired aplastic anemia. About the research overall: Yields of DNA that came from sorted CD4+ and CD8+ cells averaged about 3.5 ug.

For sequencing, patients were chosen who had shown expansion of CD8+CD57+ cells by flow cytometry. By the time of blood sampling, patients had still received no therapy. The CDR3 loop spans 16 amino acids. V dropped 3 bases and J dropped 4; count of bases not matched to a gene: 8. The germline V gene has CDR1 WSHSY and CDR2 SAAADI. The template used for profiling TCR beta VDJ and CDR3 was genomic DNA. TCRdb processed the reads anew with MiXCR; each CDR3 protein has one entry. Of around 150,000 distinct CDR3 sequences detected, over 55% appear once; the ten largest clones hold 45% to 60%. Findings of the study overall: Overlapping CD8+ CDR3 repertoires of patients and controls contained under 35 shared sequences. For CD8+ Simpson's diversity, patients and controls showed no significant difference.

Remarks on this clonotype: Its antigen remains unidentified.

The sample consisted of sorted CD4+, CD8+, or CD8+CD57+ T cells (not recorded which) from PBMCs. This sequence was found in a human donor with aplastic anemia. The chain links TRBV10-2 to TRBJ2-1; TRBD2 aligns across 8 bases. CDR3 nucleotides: TGCGCCAGCAGTGATCCGGGACTAGGCCCTTACAATGAGCAGTTCTTC. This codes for CASSDPGLGPYNEQFF.